Listed below are T cell receptor beta chains from one sample, sequenced in a study of identical twins. In TCRdb, the 5' RACE reads were re-called with MiXCR into one record per CDR3 protein. The sample has around 340,000 distinct CDR3 sequences, approximately 10% seen once. The specimen was naive T cells sorted from blood. These receptors were collected from a woman aged 50 to 60 in good health. Both conserved end residues are part of each CDR3. A D gene is named only where the DNA matches it firmly. The size of a clone is reported for some rows only, either as once, few or many, or as a class for expanded clones.

NA,TRBV29-1,TRBJ2-5,few,12,TGCAGCGTTGAAAGGCAGCAAGAGACCCAGTACTTC,CSVERQQETQYF
NA,TRBV12-3/TRBV12-4,TRBJ1-5,NA,14,TGTGCCAGCAGCCCCCCAGGGGAAGGTCAGCCCCAGCATTTT,CASSPPGEGQPQHF
NA,TRBV5-1,TRBJ1-1,many,14,TGCGCCAGCAGCCCGGGGTGGGGAAACACTGAAGCTTTCTTT,CASSPGWGNTEAFF
NA,TRBV29-1,TRBJ1-1,many,9,TGCAGCGGGGGGACTGAAGCTTTCTTT,CSGGTEAFF
NA,TRBV12-3/TRBV12-4,TRBJ2-3,few,16,TGTGCCAGCAGTTCCCTCTCTAAGCGGCCTGTGGATACGCAGTATTTT,CASSSLSKRPVDTQYF
TRBD2,TRBV9,TRBJ2-3,NA,16,TGTGCCAGCAGCGCCCCGACTAGCGGTAGCACAGATACGCAGTATTTT,CASSAPTSGSTDTQYF
TRBD1,TRBV7-9,TRBJ2-5,NA,15,TGTGCCAGCAGCTTACGGACAGGGGGCCAAGAGACCCAGTACTTC,CASSLRTGGQETQYF
NA,TRBV3-1,TRBJ1-5,NA,12,TGTGCCAGCAGCCACCCGATCAAAACCCAGCATTTT,CASSHPIKTQHF
TRBD2,TRBV4-1,TRBJ2-7,many,15,TGCGCCAGCAGCCTCGGGACTAGCGGGCTCTACGAGCAGTACTTC,CASSLGTSGLYEQYF
TRBD2,TRBV5-5,TRBJ2-7,many,14,TGTGCCAGCAGCTTGGACCTAGCGGGAGACGAGCAGTACTTC,CASSLDLAGDEQYF
NA,TRBV7-2,TRBJ1-2,few,13,TGTGCCAGCAGCTTATATCGAGGGAATGGCTACACCTTC,CASSLYRGNGYTF
TRBD2,TRBV7-9,TRBJ2-2,few,15,TGTGCCAGCAGGGGATCTAGCGGGAACACCGGGGAGCTGTTTTTT,CASRGSSGNTGELFF
NA,TRBV20-1,TRBJ1-4,few,15,TGCAGTGCTATTGACCGGGCCGCAACTAATGAAAAACTGTTTTTT,CSAIDRAATNEKLFF
NA,TRBV13,TRBJ2-1,NA,15,TGTGCCAGCAGCTTATCGCCCAGGGACGACAATGAGCAGTTCTTC,CASSLSPRDDNEQFF
TRBD1,TRBV28,TRBJ2-5,many,15,TGTGCCAGCGGGGACAGAACTGGAGGAAGAGAGACCCAGTACTTC,CASGDRTGGRETQYF
TRBD2,TRBV29-1,TRBJ2-3,few,14,TGCAGCGTTGCCGGGGGGCGGGGGGCAGATACGCAGTATTTT,CSVAGGRGADTQYF
NA,TRBV29-1,TRBJ2-2,many,13,TGCAGCGCCTGGTTGGGGCCTGGCGGGGAGCTGTTTTTT,CSAWLGPGGELFF
NA,TRBV4-1,TRBJ2-2,few,14,TGCGCCAGCAGCCAACGCCGGGGCCCCGGGGAGCTGTTTTTT,CASSQRRGPGELFF
NA,TRBV12-3/TRBV12-4,TRBJ2-1,many,15,TGTGCCAGCAGTTTCGTGGGGCGGGGAGCTAATGAGCAGTTCTTC,CASSFVGRGANEQFF
TRBD1,TRBV24-1,TRBJ2-1,many,18,TGTGCCACCAGTGATTTAGGCCTAGGGACAGGGGGTCGAAATGAGCAGTTCTTC,CATSDLGLGTGGRNEQFF
NA,TRBV5-4,TRBJ2-7,many,14,TGTGCCAGCAGCTTCGGCGGGAACTCCTACGAGCAGTACTTC,CASSFGGNSYEQYF
NA,TRBV29-1,TRBJ2-1,many,15,TGCAGCGCTTCAGACGGAGGGGCCTCCTACAATGAGCAGTTCTTC,CSASDGGASYNEQFF
NA,TRBV5-1,TRBJ1-5,NA,15,TGCGCCAGCAGCGAGGGAGGCAATAGCAATCAGCCCCAGCATTTT,CASSEGGNSNQPQHF
TRBD2,TRBV5-1,TRBJ2-3,NA,17,TGCGCCAGCAGCTTGTTTGGGACTAGCGGGAGTACAGATACGCAGTATTTT,CASSLFGTSGSTDTQYF
TRBD1,TRBV14,TRBJ2-1,few,15,TGTGCCAGCAGCCAAGATTGGACAGGGAACAATGAGCAGTTCTTC,CASSQDWTGNNEQFF
NA,TRBV29-1,TRBJ1-1,many,12,TGCAGCGTTGTGGTTAGTTTGACCGAAGCTTTCTTT,CSVVVSLTEAFF
TRBD1,TRBV9,TRBJ2-7,NA,15,TGTGCCAGCAGCGTAGGGGACAGCGCTTCCTACGAGCAGTACTTC,CASSVGDSASYEQYF
NA,TRBV6-1,TRBJ2-7,many,19,TGTGCCAGCAGCGAGGGAGAACTTTTCCGATATCACAGCTCCTACGAGCAGTACTTC,CASSEGELFRYHSSYEQYF
NA,TRBV30,TRBJ2-5,NA,15,TGTGCCTGGAGTGGCTTCGGGGGAGGTGAAGAGACCCAGTACTTC,CAWSGFGGGEETQYF
TRBD1,TRBV6-1,TRBJ1-2,many,18,TGTGCCAGCAGTGAAGACTCATCTGGGACAGTAGCTAACTATGGCTACACCTTC,CASSEDSSGTVANYGYTF